The 23 T cell receptor beta chains below all came from one sample that was sequenced in a study of shared clonotypes between healthy human individuals (dated by TCRdb to 2018 to 2020). Library preparation used the immunoSEQ multiplex PCR assay. TCRdb took over this immuneACCESS table, retaining in-frame rearrangements with V and J assigned. Such tables are incomplete; in checked studies, under half of the missing clones stem from an unresolved V gene, and the remainder is unexplained. The sample contains some 1,100,000 clones, around 78% of them found a single time. The ten largest clones capture more than 0.45% of the sample. Sequences were obtained from memory CD4+ T cells from PBMCs. According to the study, the label for this sample's cell subset or site signals: CD45RA-negative fraction. All receptors come from a young man in good health. Some clones in this sample may be carry-over from other donors' samples.

This sequence joins TRBV5-1 and TRBJ1-1, with 7 bases fitting TRBD1. CDR1 and CDR2 (germline): SGHRS, YFSETQ. The CDR3 spans 14 residues. V shed 2 bases and J 6 bases; nucleotides not matched to a gene: 7. The CDR3 DNA sequence: TGCGCCAGCAGCTTTCGTGGGCAGGGGGCTGAAGCTTTCTTT. Translation gives CASSFRGQGAEAFF.

V and J are TRBV12-5 and TRBJ2-5; TRBD2 matches at 12 bases. CDR1 LGHNT and CDR2 FRNRAP come from the germline V gene. This CDR3 is 16 amino acids long. V trimming: 6 bases; J trimming: 2 bases; junction bases outside the gene matches: 7. CDR3 in amino acids: CASGTGTSGSQETQYF. For the CDR3, the DNA is TGTGCTAGTGGGACCGGGACTAGCGGGTCTCAAGAGACCCAGTACTTC.

This clone was found a few times. V gene TRBV5-5 combines with J gene TRBJ1-5, with 7 positions matching TRBD1. The CDR3 extends over 18 amino acids. Germline values: CDR1 SGHKS, CDR2 YYEKEE (reference sequence). V lost 4 bases to trimming and J lost 5 bases; unmatched junction nucleotides: 18. DNA of the CDR3: TGTGCCAGCAGCCTAAGTTCTCGCGCAGGGGGGACCGATCAGCCCCAGCATTTT. Amino acids: CASSLSSRAGGTDQPQHF.

This clone was seen just once. The J gene is TRBJ1-1, the V gene TRBV28, with unresolved D. CDR1 is MDHEN and CDR2 is SYDVKM in the germline V gene. Between the trimmed V and J ends, which lost 4 bases and 5 bases, there was a span of 14 bases. This CDR3 has 14 residues. Here the CDR3 DNA reads TGTGCCAGCAGTTCTAAGGGAAGACGAACTGAAGCTTTCTTT. Protein sequence: CASSSKGRRTEAFF.

V usage is TRBV6-5 and J usage is TRBJ1-2, with 8 bases lining up with TRBD1. Trimming removed 6 bases from V and 8 bases from J; junction bases left unmatched: 11. The CDR3 is 14 amino acids. Germline CDR1 reads MNHEY; CDR2 reads SVGAGI. This chain's CDR3 is CASSLDRGRIGYTF. Here the CDR3 DNA reads TGTGCCAGCAGCCTAGACAGGGGTCGGATCGGCTACACCTTC.

The chain recombines TRBV10-3 with TRBJ2-5, with D hard to call. Germline CDR1 reads ENHRY; CDR2 reads SYGVKD. This CDR3 contains 16 residues. Trimming left V 4 bases short and J 2 bases short, with 17 bases between. The CDR3 here is CAISAGRHSRQETQYF. The CDR3 bases are TGTGCCATCAGTGCTGGACGCCATAGTAGGCAAGAGACCCAGTACTTC.

Ten or more counts support this clone. This rearrangement joins TRBV4-1 to TRBJ2-1, with 10 bases matching TRBD2. This CDR3 has 19 residues. V shed 0 bases, J shed 5 bases, and the junction held 13 bases outside the gene matches. The germline gives CDR1 MGHRA, CDR2 YSYEKL. CDR3 sequence reads: CASSQDPYAGLAEHNEQFF. As DNA, the CDR3 is TGCGCCAGCAGCCAAGATCCGTACGCCGGACTAGCGGAGCACAATGAGCAGTTCTTC.

Comments on this clone: Within the sample, other DNA sequences also encode this same CDR3. The chain has TRBV18 and TRBJ2-7; 9 nucleotides line up with TRBD1. The CDR3 contains 16 residues. The V segment lost 4 bases and the J segment 1 base; nucleotides outside the gene matches: 8. Germline lookup yields CDR1 KGHSH and CDR2 LQKENI. The CDR3 sequence is CASSLGPGQGSYEQYF. The CDR3 DNA follows: TGTGCCAGCTCACTTGGACCGGGACAGGGTTCCTACGAGCAGTACTTC.

This sequence joins TRBV30 and TRBJ2-1; the D is unclear. V gave up 0 bases and J gave up 11 bases, with 20 bases separating them. Looked up from germline, CDR1 is GTSNPN and CDR2 is SVGIG (reference sequence). This CDR3 contains 15 residues. CDR3 sequence (DNA): TGTGCCTGGAGTGTGGTCCAGAATCTAATCGGCCAGCAGTTCTTC. Translation: CAWSVVQNLIGQQFF.

This chain connects TRBV5-1 to TRBJ2-2; 8 nucleotides match TRBD2. V shed 4 bases and J 1 base; nucleotides not matched to a gene: 9. The length of the CDR3 is 17 residues. CDR1 SGHRS and CDR2 YFSETQ come from the germline V gene. CDR3 nucleotides: TGCGCCAGCAGCCTCCTTAGCGGGACGCAGAACACCGGGGAGCTGTTTTTT. It specifies CASSLLSGTQNTGELFF.

The chain uses TRBV28 and TRBJ2-7; tentatively, D is TRBD1 or TRBD2 (5 bases each). V was trimmed by 3 bases and J by 0 bases, leaving 15 bases between them. Germline loops: CDR1 MDHEN, CDR2 SYDVKM. The CDR3 spans 16 residues. CDR3 loop: CASSLGRWGSSYEQYF. The CDR3 DNA sequence: TGTGCCAGCAGTTTGGGACGATGGGGAAGCTCCTACGAGCAGTACTTC.

As for this clone: A clone one base away is much larger, so this may be a read error. The genes are TRBV7-2 and TRBJ2-5; TRBD2 is a possible D gene (5 bases). Germline V gives CDR1 SGHTA, CDR2 FQGNSA. The CDR3 spans 15 residues. The CDR3 region is CAGSKDSFPGETQYF. In DNA form, the CDR3 reads TGTGCCGGCAGCAAGGACTCTTTCCCGGGGGAGACCCAGTACTTC.

The chain links TRBV6-4 to TRBJ2-3; TRBD2 aligns across 10 bases. Germline lookup yields CDR1 MRHNA and CDR2 SNTAGT. The CDR3 length is 20 residues. The trim removed 0 bases at V and 0 bases at J, leaving 12 bases unmatched. The CDR3 is CASSDSVGLAGENSTDTQYF. CDR3 DNA sequence: TGTGCCAGCAGTGACTCGGTTGGGCTAGCGGGGGAGAATAGCACAGATACGCAGTATTTT.

V is TRBV9 and J is TRBJ2-1; 9 nucleotides line up with TRBD2. Trimming removed 0 bases from V and 4 bases from J; junction bases left unmatched: 5. Germline V CDR1 and CDR2: SGDLS, YYNGEE. The CDR3 length is 16 residues. The CDR3 loop reads CASSVVRGRAYNEQFF. The CDR3 nucleotides are TGTGCCAGCAGCGTAGTACGCGGGAGGGCTTACAATGAGCAGTTCTTC.

The chain combines TRBV18 with TRBJ1-4, with D hard to call. The CDR3 covers 13 residues. The germline V gene encodes CDR1 KGHSH and CDR2 LQKENI. V lost 4 bases to trimming and J lost 8 bases, with 11 bases between them. CDR3 residues: CASSLLLGEKLFF. Here the CDR3 DNA reads TGTGCCAGCTCACTACTTCTGGGGGAAAAACTGTTTTTT.

This chain links TRBV30 with TRBJ2-5; D is possibly TRBD1 (6 bases). The tail of the sequence fits TRBJ2-7 better, so the J call may be wrong. This CDR3 spans 11 amino acids. Germline V gene data show CDR1 as GTSNPN and CDR2 as SVGIG (reference sequence). CDR3 residues: CAWGTNYEQYF. Written as DNA, the CDR3 is TGTGCCTGGGGGACAAATTACGAGCAGTACTTC.

The V call is TRBV2, the J call TRBJ1-2; weak D call: TRBD1 (6 bases). From germline, CDR1 is SNHLY and CDR2 FYNNEI. Between the trimmed V and J ends, which lost 4 bases and 7 bases, there was a span of 16 bases. This CDR3 contains 14 residues. In DNA form, the CDR3 reads TGTGCCAGCAGTGTCGGGGGGCAAGGAAGTGGCTACACCTTC. Amino acids: CASSVGGQGSGYTF. Full variable domain (missing parts from reference TRBV2 and TRBJ1-2): EPEVTQTPSHQVTQMGQEVILRCVPISNHLYFYWYRQILGQKVEFLVSFYNNEISEKSEIFDDQFSVERPDGSNFTLKIRSTKLEDSAMYFCASSVGGQGSGYTFGSGTRLTVV.

The V call is TRBV9, the J call TRBJ2-1; no clear D gene. CDR3 length equals 16 residues. Trimming took 0 bases from V and 0 from J, leaving 10 bases between them. Per the germline V gene, CDR1 is SGDLS and CDR2 is YYNGEE. The CDR3 protein is CASSVEGSISYNEQFF. CDR3 nucleotides: TGTGCCAGCAGCGTAGAAGGTAGCATCTCCTACAATGAGCAGTTCTTC.

This clone was picked up many times. J is TRBJ2-7 and V is TRBV5-1, with 11 bases matching TRBD1. Trimming at V came to 0 bases and at J to 3 bases, leaving 2 bases not matched to a gene. The germline V gene has CDR1 SGHRS and CDR2 YFSETQ. The length of the CDR3 is 15 residues. The CDR3 region has the DNA TGCGCCAGCAGCTTGGTCGGGACAGGGGGCTACGAGCAGTACTTC. It encodes CASSLVGTGGYEQYF.

For the CDR3, the DNA is TGCGCCAGCAGACTTATACTAGCGGGAAGGTATGAGCAGTTCTTC. This sequence encodes CASRLILAGRYEQFF. The V call is TRBV5-1, the J call TRBJ2-1; 10 bases are shared with TRBD2. Germline V gene data show CDR1 as SGHRS and CDR2 as YFSETQ. This CDR3 spans 15 amino acids. The junction had 10 bases not matched to a gene; V was cut back by 5 bases and J by 8 bases.

Written as DNA, the CDR3 is TGTGCCAGCTCACCCTCAGGGGTCACAGATACGCAGTATTTT. Translation gives CASSPSGVTDTQYF. This chain links TRBV18 with TRBJ2-3; tentatively, D is TRBD1 (6 bases). CDR1 and CDR2 (germline): KGHSH, LQKENI. This CDR3 has 14 residues. With 3 bases removed from V and 2 bases from J, the gap between germline ends came to 9 bases.

This clone was picked up one time. V gene TRBV9 combines with J gene TRBJ2-1, with D possibly matching TRBD2 (5 bases). Per germline, CDR1 SGDLS and CDR2 YYNGEE. The CDR3 sequence is 17 residues long. V lost 0 bases, J lost 1 base, and 14 bases lay in between. The CDR3 DNA reads TGTGCCAGCAGCGTAGGTTTATCGGCGGGTTCCTACAATGAGCAGTTCTTC. It encodes CASSVGLSAGSYNEQFF.

In its sample, this clone was seen once. The rearrangement links TRBV30 to TRBJ2-5; 7 nucleotides match TRBD2. V lost 3 bases, J lost 7 bases, and 5 bases stayed unmatched. The CDR3 spans 12 residues. Germline CDR1 is GTSNPN and CDR2 is SVGIG (reference sequence). CDR3 nucleotides: TGTGCCTGGAGAGCGGGGTGGGGGACCCAGTACTTC. It is translated as CAWRAGWGTQYF.